What follows are 20 T cell receptor beta chains derived from one specimen sequenced in a study of cytomegalovirus exposure and HLA in healthy donors. PCR primers comprised 60 Vbeta and 13 Jbeta primers. Method: immunoSEQ multiplex PCR; TCRdb's copy keeps in-frame clones and lacks some. The table lists around 70,000 clones, around three quarters of them singletons. Sequenced input: PBMCs. These TCRs come from a male donor in good health and CMV-seropositive.

The V call is TRBV10-3, the J call TRBJ2-7, with 7 bases identical to TRBD2. From germline, CDR1 is ENHRY and CDR2 SYGVKD. The V gene end was trimmed by 6 bases and the J gene end by 0 bases; junction bases not matched to a gene: 11. CDR3 length equals 16 residues. The CDR3 DNA follows: TGTGCCATCAGGGGACTATCTAGCGGTCCCTCCTACGAGCAGTACTTC. Translated: CAIRGLSSGPSYEQYF.

This clone appeared a single time. The V and J genes are TRBV5-1 and TRBJ2-7, with TRBD2 as a possible D gene (6 bases). This CDR3 comprises 15 residues. Germline V lookup: CDR1 SGHRS, CDR2 YFSETQ. V lost 0 bases and J 0 bases, leaving 10 bases between the germline ends. CDR3 nucleotides: TGCGCCAGCAGCTTGGCTGCGGGGCTCTCCTACGAGCAGTACTTC. Its protein is CASSLAAGLSYEQYF.

The table lists this clone with a count of one. The CDR3 sequence is CASSQGDRHLQETQYF. CDR3 bases: TGCGCCAGCAGTCAAGGGGACAGGCACCTCCAAGAGACCCAGTACTTC. This sequence joins TRBV23-1 and TRBJ2-5; 8 bases map to TRBD1. TRBV23-1 is labeled an ORF, and its function is uncertain. The CDR3 loop spans 16 amino acids. With 2 bases clipped from V and 1 base from J, the junction kept 6 bases outside the gene matches.

The rearrangement links TRBV6-1 to TRBJ1-5; maybe TRBD1 (6 bases). The CDR3 has 14 amino acids. Per germline, CDR1 MNHNS and CDR2 SASEGT. Trimming shortened V by 8 bases and J by 4 bases, and 15 bases separated the two germline ends. CDR3 bases: TGTGCCAGCCTGACAGGTAGCCTAAATCAGCCCCAGCATTTT. It translates to CASLTGSLNQPQHF.

This chain links TRBV6-1 with TRBJ2-5; D is possibly TRBD1 (5 bases). Germline V gives CDR1 MNHNS, CDR2 SASEGT. The CDR3 is 15 residues long. Trimming left V 4 bases short and J 1 base short, with 13 bases between. CDR3 sequence reads: CASSAQDTGQETQYF. The CDR3 DNA follows: TGTGCCAGCAGTGCCCAAGACACAGGCCAAGAGACCCAGTACTTC.

This chain joins TRBV19 and TRBJ2-1; 7 nucleotides align to TRBD2. Trimming cost V 6 bases and J 6 bases; bases outside gene matches: 8. The CDR3 runs to 14 residues. In germline, CDR1 is LNHDA, CDR2 SQIVND (reference sequence). This CDR3 is CASRTSAFINEQFF. CDR3 in DNA: TGTGCCAGTAGAACTAGCGCGTTCATCAATGAGCAGTTCTTC.

V usage is TRBV7-6 and J usage is TRBJ2-7, with 7 bases identical to TRBD1. V was clipped by 4 bases and J by 8 bases; unmatched bases: 5. Germline CDR1 SGHVS, CDR2 FNYEAQ. The CDR3 is made up of 12 amino acids. This CDR3 is CASSWRQGQQYF. CDR3 DNA sequence: TGTGCCAGCAGCTGGAGACAGGGTCAGCAGTACTTC.

This clone was observed a few times. This chain joins TRBV10-3 and TRBJ2-5, with D unclear. The germline gives CDR1 ENHRY, CDR2 SYGVKD. V was pared by 4 bases and J by 2 bases, with 5 bases between. The CDR3 has 12 residues. CDR3 loop: CAISALQETQYF. The DNA of the CDR3 is TGTGCCATCAGTGCCCTTCAAGAGACCCAGTACTTC.

In regard to this clone: Other DNA sequences in the same sample also yield this CDR3. CDR3 DNA sequence: TGTGCCATCAGTGACAGGGTGGGGGAGCAGTACTTC. It codes for CAISDRVGEQYF. This sequence joins TRBV10-3 and TRBJ2-7, with D perhaps TRBD1 (5 bases). With 3 bases removed from V and 7 bases from J, the gap between germline ends came to 10 bases. Germline-derived CDR1 and CDR2 are ENHRY and SYGVKD. This CDR3 has 12 amino acids.

This clone was recorded only once. J is TRBJ2-5 and V is TRBV28; 8 bases match TRBD2. Germline lookup yields CDR1 MDHEN and CDR2 SYDVKM. The CDR3 has 14 amino acids. The CDR3 region has the DNA TGTTTAGTTCTGGGCGGGGGGATTCAAGAGACCCAGTACTTC. It yields the protein CLVLGGGIQETQYF.

The gene calls are TRBV28 and TRBJ2-7; tentative D call: TRBD1 (5 bases). The CDR3 consists of 12 residues. Trimming left V 5 bases short and J 7 bases short, with 12 bases between. Germline CDR1 MDHEN, CDR2 SYDVKM. The chain's CDR3 is CASSLDSGEQYF. CDR3 nucleotides: TGTGCCAGCAGTCTCGACAGTGGAGAGCAGTACTTC.

The J gene is TRBJ2-5, the V gene TRBV27; TRBD2 might be the D (5 bases). The CDR3 extends over 12 amino acids. Germline CDR1 and CDR2: MNHEY and SMNVEV (reference sequence). With 6 bases removed from V and 3 bases from J, the gap between germline ends came to 8 bases. CDR3 nucleotide sequence: TGTGCCAGCAGAGGAGGAGAAGAGACCCAGTACTTC. Translating gives CASRGGEETQYF.

The chain recombines TRBV7-3 with TRBJ2-7; 10 bases map to TRBD2. This CDR3 is built from 15 residues. Germline V gene sequence: CDR1 SGHTA, CDR2 FQGTGA. The ends lost 4 bases at V and 2 bases at J; junction bases unmatched: 5. As DNA, the CDR3 is TGTGCCAGCAGCTACGAAGCGGGGGGGCCCTACGAGCAGTACTTC. Amino acids: CASSYEAGGPYEQYF. The whole variable domain, filled in from reference TRBV7-3 and TRBJ2-7, reads GAGVSQTPSNKVTEKGKYVELRCDPISGHTALYWYRQSLGQGPEFLIYFQGTGAADDSGLPNDRFFAVRPEGSVSTLKIQRTERGDSAVYLCASSYEAGGPYEQYFGPGTRLTVT.

The chain links TRBV10-3 to TRBJ2-1; 8 nucleotides agree with TRBD1. Looked up from germline, CDR1 is ENHRY and CDR2 is SYGVKD. The ends lost 10 bases at V and 9 bases at J; junction bases unmatched: 20. The CDR3 runs 16 residues. CDR3 sequence: CAKSRPPGQASGEQFF. Here the CDR3 DNA reads TGTGCCAAATCCCGCCCGCCGGGACAGGCATCAGGTGAGCAGTTCTTC.

This chain joins TRBV29-1 and TRBJ2-5; TRBD1 aligns across 9 bases. The CDR3 has 16 amino acids. The germline V gene encodes CDR1 SQVTM and CDR2 ANQGSEA. With V trimmed by 1 base and J by 1 base, 7 bases remained unmatched. The CDR3: CSVEVTGTGLQETQYF. In nucleotides, the CDR3 is TGCAGCGTTGAAGTCACCGGGACAGGGCTCCAAGAGACCCAGTACTTC.

This clone was recorded a few times. The V call is TRBV2, the J call TRBJ2-2; 7 bases fit TRBD1. The V segment lost 4 bases and the J segment 6 bases; nucleotides outside the gene matches: 2. CDR1 SNHLY and CDR2 FYNNEI come from the germline V gene. CDR3 length: 13 residues. The CDR3 DNA reads TGTGCCAGCAGTGCTACAGGGGCCGGGGAGCTGTTTTTT. Its translation: CASSATGAGELFF.

V usage is TRBV13 and J usage is TRBJ2-3; 12 bases map to TRBD1. Losses at the gene ends were 1 base for V and 4 bases for J; bases not matched to a gene: 6. The length of the CDR3 is 17 residues. Germline CDR1 is PRHDT and CDR2 is FYEKMQ (reference sequence). As DNA, the CDR3 is TGTGCCAGCAGCTTAGACTCCGGGACAGGGGGCTCAGATACGCAGTATTTT. It translates to CASSLDSGTGGSDTQYF.

The chain has TRBV4-2 and TRBJ2-5; 9 nucleotides agree with TRBD2. Germline trimming cut 4 bases from V and 3 bases from J; bases unmatched to any gene: 9. CDR1 and CDR2 from the germline V gene are LGHNA and YNFKEQ. CDR3 size: 16 residues. The CDR3 reads CASSRISTSGEETQYF. DNA for the CDR3: TGTGCCAGCAGCCGGATATCGACTAGCGGAGAAGAGACCCAGTACTTC.

The chain uses TRBV19 and TRBJ1-4, with a tentative D call TRBD1 (6 bases). Deletions cut 8 bases from V and 3 bases from J, with 13 bases between. The length of the CDR3 is 14 residues. Germline V gene data show CDR1 as LNHDA and CDR2 as SQIVND (reference sequence). The CDR3 here is CASWGAGANEKLFF. The CDR3 region has the DNA TGTGCCAGTTGGGGGGCGGGGGCTAATGAAAAACTGTTTTTT.

The chain combines TRBV27 with TRBJ2-7; 8 positions match TRBD2. Germline V gene data show CDR1 as MNHEY and CDR2 as SMNVEV (reference sequence). The CDR3 spans 16 residues. The V segment lost 8 bases and the J segment 2 bases; nucleotides outside the gene matches: 14. In nucleotides, the CDR3 is TGTGCCAGCGGCTACCTGGGGTCGGGAGGGCCCTACGAGCAGTACTTC. Its translation is CASGYLGSGGPYEQYF.